The subject of this entry is one T cell receptor (beta chain). This record belongs to a study of blood T cell repertoires in COVID-19. Profiled with immunoSEQ multiplex PCR; TCRdb holds only in-frame clones, not every one. The sample has 150,000 to 200,000 clones, approximately 80% seen once. The germline V gene has CDR1 MDHEN and CDR2 SYDVKM. The ends were cut back, 5 bases at V and 6 bases at J, with 11 bases in the middle. This CDR3 has 12 residues. The sequenced material came from PBMCs or T cells enriched from blood (not recorded which). This chain connects TRBV28 to TRBJ2-7; D not resolved. The receptor comes from a man between 65 and 80 years old who had been exposed to COVID-19. Here the CDR3 reads CASSLLTGEQYF. The CDR3 DNA sequence: TGTGCCAGCAGTCTTCTCACCGGCGAGCAGTACTTC.